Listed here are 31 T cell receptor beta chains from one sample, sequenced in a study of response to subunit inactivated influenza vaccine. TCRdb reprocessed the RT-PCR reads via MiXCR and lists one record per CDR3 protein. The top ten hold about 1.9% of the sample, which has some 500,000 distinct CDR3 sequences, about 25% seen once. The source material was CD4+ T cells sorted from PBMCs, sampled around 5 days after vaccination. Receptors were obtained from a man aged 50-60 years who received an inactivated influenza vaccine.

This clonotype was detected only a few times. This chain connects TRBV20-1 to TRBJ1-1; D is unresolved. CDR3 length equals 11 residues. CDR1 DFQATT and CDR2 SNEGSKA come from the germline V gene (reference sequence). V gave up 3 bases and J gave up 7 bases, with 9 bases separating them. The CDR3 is CSASERVEAFF. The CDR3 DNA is TGCAGTGCTAGCGAGCGGGTTGAAGCTTTCTTT.

Here the CDR3 reads CASTPRVGGETQYF. The CDR3 nucleotides read TGTGCCAGCACCCCGAGAGTTGGTGGAGAGACCCAGTACTTC. The V and J genes are TRBV6-2 or TRBV6-3 and TRBJ2-5; D uncertain. Germline-derived CDR1 and CDR2 are MNHEY and SVGEGT. V was shortened by 7 bases and J by 4 bases, with 16 bases between the two germline ends. This CDR3 has 14 amino acids.

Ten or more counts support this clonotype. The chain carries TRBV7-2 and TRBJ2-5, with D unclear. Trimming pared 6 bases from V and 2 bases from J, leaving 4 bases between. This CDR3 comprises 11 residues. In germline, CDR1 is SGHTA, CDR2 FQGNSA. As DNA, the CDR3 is TGTGCCAGCAGGGTACAAGAGACCCAGTACTTC. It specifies CASRVQETQYF.

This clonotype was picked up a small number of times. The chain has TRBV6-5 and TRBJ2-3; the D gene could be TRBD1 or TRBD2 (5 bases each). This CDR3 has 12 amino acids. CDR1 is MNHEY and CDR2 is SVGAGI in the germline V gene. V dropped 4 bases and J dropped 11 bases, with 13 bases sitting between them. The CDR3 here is CASSSLGRRQYF. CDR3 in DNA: TGTGCCAGCAGTTCCTTGGGACGCCGGCAGTATTTT.

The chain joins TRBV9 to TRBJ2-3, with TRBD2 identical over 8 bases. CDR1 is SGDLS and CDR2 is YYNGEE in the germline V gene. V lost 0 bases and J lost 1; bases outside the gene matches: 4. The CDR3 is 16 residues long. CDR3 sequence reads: CASSVGPAGGTDTQYF. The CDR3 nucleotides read TGTGCCAGCAGCGTAGGGCCAGCGGGGGGCACAGATACGCAGTATTTT.

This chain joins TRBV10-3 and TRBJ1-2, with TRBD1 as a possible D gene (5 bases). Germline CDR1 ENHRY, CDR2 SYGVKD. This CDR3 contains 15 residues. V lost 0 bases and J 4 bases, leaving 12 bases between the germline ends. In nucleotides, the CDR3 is TGTGCCATCAGTGAGTCGGGGGAACAGCTCTATGGCTACACCTTC. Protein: CAISESGEQLYGYTF.

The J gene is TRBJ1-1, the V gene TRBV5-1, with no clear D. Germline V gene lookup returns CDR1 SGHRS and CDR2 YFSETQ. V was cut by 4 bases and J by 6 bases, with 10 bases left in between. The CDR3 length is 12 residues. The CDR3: CASSEFGPEAFF. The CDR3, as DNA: TGCGCCAGCAGCGAATTTGGGCCTGAAGCTTTCTTT. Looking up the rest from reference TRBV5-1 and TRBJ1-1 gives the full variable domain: KAGVTQTPRYLIKTRGQQVTLSCSPISGHRSVSWYQQTPGQGLQFLFEYFSETQRNKGNFPGRFSGRQFSNSRSEMNVSTLELGDSALYLCASSEFGPEAFFGQGTRLTVV.

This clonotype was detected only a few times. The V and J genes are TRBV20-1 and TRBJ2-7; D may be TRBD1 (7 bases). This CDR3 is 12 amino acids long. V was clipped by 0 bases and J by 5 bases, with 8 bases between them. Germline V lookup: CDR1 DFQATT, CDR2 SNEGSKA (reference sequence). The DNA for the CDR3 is TGCAGTGCTAGAGACAGGGGGGACGAGCAGTACTTC. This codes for CSARDRGDEQYF.

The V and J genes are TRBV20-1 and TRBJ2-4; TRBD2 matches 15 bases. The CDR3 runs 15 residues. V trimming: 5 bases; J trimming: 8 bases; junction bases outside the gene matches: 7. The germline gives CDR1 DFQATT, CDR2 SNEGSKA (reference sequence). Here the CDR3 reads CSARGLAGGRDIQYF. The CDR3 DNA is TGCAGTGCTCGCGGACTAGCGGGGGGGCGCGACATTCAGTACTTC.

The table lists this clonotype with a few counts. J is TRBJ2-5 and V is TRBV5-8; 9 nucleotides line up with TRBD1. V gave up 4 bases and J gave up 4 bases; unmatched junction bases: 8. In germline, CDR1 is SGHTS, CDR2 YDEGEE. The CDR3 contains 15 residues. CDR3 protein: CASSHRDRALETQYF. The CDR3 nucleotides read TGTGCCAGCAGCCACCGGGACAGGGCGTTAGAGACCCAGTACTTC.

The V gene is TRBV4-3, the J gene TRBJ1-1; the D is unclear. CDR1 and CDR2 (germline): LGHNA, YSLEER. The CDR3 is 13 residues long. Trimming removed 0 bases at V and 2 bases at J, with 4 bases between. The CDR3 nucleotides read TGCGCCAGCAGCCAAGAGTCTAACACTGAAGCTTTCTTT. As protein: CASSQESNTEAFF.

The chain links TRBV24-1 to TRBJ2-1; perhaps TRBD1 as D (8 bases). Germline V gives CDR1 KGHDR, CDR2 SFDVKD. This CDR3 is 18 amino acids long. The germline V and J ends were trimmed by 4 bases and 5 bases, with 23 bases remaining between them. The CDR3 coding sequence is TGTGCCACCAGTGACCCTTGGGGAGCGGGACAGGACAACAATGAGCAGTTCTTC. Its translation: CATSDPWGAGQDNNEQFF.

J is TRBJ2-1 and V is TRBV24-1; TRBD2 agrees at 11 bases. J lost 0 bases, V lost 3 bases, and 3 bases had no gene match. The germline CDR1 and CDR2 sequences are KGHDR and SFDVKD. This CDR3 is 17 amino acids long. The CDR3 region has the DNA TGTGCCACCAGTGATCTCGGACTAGCGGGCTCCTACAATGAGCAGTTCTTC. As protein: CATSDLGLAGSYNEQFF.

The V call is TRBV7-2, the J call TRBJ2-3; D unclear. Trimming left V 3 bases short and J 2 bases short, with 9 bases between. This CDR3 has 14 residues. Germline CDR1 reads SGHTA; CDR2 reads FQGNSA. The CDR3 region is CASSLNIHTDTQYF. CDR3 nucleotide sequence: TGTGCCAGCAGCTTGAATATCCACACAGATACGCAGTATTTT.

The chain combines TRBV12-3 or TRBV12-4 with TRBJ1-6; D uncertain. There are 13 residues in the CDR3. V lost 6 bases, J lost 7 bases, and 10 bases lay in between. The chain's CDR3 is CASRQLGNSPLHF. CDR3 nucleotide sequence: TGTGCCAGCAGGCAATTGGGGAATTCACCCCTCCACTTT.

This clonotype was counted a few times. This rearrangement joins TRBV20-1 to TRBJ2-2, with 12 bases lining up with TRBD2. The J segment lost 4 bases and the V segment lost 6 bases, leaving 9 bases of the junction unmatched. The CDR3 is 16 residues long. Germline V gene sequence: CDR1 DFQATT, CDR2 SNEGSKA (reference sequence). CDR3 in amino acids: CSAIPGTSGPTGELFF. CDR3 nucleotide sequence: TGCAGTGCCATCCCGGGGACTAGCGGGCCCACCGGGGAGCTGTTTTTT.

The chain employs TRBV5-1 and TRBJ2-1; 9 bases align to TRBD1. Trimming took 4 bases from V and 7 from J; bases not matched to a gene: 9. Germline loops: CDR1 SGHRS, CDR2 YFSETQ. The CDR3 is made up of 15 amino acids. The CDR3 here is CASSPDGQGRNEQFF. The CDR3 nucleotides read TGCGCCAGCAGCCCGGACGGACAGGGGAGGAATGAGCAGTTCTTC. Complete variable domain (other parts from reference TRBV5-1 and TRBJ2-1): KAGVTQTPRYLIKTRGQQVTLSCSPISGHRSVSWYQQTPGQGLQFLFEYFSETQRNKGNFPGRFSGRQFSNSRSEMNVSTLELGDSALYLCASSPDGQGRNEQFFGPGTRLTVL.

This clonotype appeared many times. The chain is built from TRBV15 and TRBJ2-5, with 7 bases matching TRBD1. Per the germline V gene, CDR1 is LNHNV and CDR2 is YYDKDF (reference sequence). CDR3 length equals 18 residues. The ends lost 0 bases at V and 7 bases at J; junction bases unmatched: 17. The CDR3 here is CATSREMLGRTGGGTQYF. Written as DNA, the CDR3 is TGTGCCACCAGCAGAGAGATGTTAGGAAGGACAGGTGGGGGGACCCAGTACTTC.

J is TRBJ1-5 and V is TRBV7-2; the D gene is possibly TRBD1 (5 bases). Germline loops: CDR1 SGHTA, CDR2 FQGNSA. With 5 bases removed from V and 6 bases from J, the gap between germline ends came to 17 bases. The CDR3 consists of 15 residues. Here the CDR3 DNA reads TGTGCCAGCAGCCCGGGGGGTACGGGAACTCAGCCCCAGCATTTT. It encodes CASSPGGTGTQPQHF.

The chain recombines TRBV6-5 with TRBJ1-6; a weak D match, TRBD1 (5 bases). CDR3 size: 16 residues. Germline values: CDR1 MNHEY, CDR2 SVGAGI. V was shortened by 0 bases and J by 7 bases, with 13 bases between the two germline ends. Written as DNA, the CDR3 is TGTGCCAGCAGTTACTCAGCGGGACGCCGAAATTCACCCCTCCACTTT. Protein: CASSYSAGRRNSPLHF.

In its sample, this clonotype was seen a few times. The CDR3, as DNA: TGCGCCAGCAGAACCGACAGCACAGATACGCAGTATTTT. Residues: CASRTDSTDTQYF. The rearrangement uses TRBV5-1 and TRBJ2-3; no firm D call. CDR1 and CDR2 from the germline V gene are SGHRS and YFSETQ. The CDR3 contains 13 residues. Trimming left V 5 bases short and J 0 bases short, with 7 bases between.

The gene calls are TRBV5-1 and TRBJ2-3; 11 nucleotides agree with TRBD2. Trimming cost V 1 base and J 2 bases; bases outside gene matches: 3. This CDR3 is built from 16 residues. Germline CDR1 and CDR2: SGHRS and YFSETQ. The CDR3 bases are TGCGCCAGCAGCTTGAATAGCGGGGGGGCCACAGATACGCAGTATTTT. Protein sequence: CASSLNSGGATDTQYF.

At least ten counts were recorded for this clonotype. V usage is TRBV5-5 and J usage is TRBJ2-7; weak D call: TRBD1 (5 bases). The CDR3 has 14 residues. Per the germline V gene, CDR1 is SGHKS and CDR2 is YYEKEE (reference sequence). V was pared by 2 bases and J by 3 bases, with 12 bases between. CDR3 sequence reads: CASSFLQDHYEQYF. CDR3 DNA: TGTGCCAGCAGCTTTCTACAGGATCACTACGAGCAGTACTTC.

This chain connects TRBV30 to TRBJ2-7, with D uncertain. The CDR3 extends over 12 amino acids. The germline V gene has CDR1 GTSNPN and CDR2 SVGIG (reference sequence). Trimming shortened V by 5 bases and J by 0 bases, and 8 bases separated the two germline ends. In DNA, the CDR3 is TGTGCCTGGGCCGGCAGCTCCTACGAGCAGTACTTC. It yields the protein CAWAGSSYEQYF.

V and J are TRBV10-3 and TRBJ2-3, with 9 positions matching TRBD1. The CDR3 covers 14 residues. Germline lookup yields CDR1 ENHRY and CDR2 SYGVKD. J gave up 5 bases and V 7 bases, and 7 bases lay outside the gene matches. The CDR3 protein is CAINAGQGKDTQYF. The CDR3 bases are TGTGCCATCAACGCGGGACAGGGTAAAGATACGCAGTATTTT.

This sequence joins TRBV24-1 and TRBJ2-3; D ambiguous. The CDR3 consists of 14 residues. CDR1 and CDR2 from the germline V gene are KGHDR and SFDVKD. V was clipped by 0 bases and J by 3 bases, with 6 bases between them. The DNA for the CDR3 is TGTGCCACCAGTGATTTGACCACTACAGATACGCAGTATTTT. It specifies CATSDLTTTDTQYF.

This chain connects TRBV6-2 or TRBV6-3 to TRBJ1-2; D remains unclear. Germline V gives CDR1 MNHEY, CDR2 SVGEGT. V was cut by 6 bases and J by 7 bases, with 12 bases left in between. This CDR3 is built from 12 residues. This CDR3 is CASSPEDVGYTF. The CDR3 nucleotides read TGTGCCAGCAGCCCTGAAGATGTTGGCTACACCTTC.

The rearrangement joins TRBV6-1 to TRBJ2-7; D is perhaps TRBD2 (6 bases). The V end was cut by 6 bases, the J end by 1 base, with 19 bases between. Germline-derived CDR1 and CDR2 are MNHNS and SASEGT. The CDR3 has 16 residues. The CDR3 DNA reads TGTGCCAGCAGCCCAGCCGTGGGTAGCGGATCCTACGAGCAGTACTTC. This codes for CASSPAVGSGSYEQYF.

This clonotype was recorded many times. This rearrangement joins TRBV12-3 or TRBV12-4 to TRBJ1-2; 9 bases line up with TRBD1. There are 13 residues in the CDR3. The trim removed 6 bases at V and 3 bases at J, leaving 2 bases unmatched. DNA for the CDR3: TGTGCCAGCAGGACAGGGGGTGACTATGGCTACACCTTC. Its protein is CASRTGGDYGYTF.

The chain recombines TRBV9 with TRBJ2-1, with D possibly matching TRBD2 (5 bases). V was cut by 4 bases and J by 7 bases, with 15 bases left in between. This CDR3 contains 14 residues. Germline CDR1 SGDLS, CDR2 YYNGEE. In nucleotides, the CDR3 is TGTGCCAGCAGCCCCCAGGACTGGAATAATGAGCAGTTCTTC. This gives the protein CASSPQDWNNEQFF.

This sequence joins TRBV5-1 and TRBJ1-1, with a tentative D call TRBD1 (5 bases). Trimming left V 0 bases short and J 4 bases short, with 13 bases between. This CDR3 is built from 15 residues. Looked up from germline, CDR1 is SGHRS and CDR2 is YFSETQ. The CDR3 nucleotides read TGCGCCAGCAGCTTGGGACACCCGGGGGGCACTGAAGCTTTCTTT. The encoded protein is CASSLGHPGGTEAFF.